The entry below describes one TCR beta chain. Per the original data handling: The assay estimated nucleated cells by amplifying reference gene primers. Libraries were prepared by immunoSEQ multiplex PCR; TCRdb keeps only in-frame clonotypes and omits some of them. From that table come the V and J calls and clone size; the DNA was used to work out D and trimming. The sample lists about 130,000 clones, nearly 90% occurring once. The data originate from a study of blood T cell repertoires in COVID-19. The receptor was derived from a woman of 80 years or more with acute or convalescent COVID-19. Sequencing was carried out using peripheral blood.

This CDR3 is CASSKAGTAYNEQFF. The CDR3 DNA reads as TGTGCCAGCAGTAAGGCCGGGACTGCCTACAATGAGCAGTTCTTC. This chain connects TRBV27 to TRBJ2-1; the D gene is possibly TRBD2 (6 bases). The CDR3 extends over 15 amino acids. V shed 5 bases and J shed 2 bases, with 13 bases lying between them. The germline V gene has CDR1 MNHEY and CDR2 SMNVEV (reference sequence).